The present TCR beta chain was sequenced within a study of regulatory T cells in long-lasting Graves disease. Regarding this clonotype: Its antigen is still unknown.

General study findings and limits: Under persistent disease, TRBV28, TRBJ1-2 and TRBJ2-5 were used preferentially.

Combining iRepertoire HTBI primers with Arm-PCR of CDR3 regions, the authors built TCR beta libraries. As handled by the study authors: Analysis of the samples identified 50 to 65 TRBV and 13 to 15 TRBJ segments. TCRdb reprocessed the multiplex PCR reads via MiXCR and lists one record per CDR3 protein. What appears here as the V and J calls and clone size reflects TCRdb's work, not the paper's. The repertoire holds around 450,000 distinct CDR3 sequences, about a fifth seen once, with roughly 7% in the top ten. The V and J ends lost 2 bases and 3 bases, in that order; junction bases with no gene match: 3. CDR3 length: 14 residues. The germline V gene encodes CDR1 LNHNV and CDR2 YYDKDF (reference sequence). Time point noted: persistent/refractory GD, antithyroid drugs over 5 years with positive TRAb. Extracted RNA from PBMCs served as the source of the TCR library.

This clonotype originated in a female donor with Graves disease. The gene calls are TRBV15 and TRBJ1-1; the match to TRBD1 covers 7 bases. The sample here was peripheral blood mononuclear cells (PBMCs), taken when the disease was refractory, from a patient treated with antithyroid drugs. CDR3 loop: CATSRYRGDTEAFF. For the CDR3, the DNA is TGTGCCACCAGCAGATACAGGGGTGACACTGAAGCTTTCTTT. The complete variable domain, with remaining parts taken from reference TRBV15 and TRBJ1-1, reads DAMVIQNPRYQVTQFGKPVTLSCSQTLNHNVMYWYQQKSSQAPKLLFHYYDKDFNNEADTPDNFQSRRPNTSFCFLDIRSPGLGDTAMYLCATSRYRGDTEAFFGQGTRLTVV.